This T cell receptor beta chain came from a study of T cells in Graves' hyperthyroidism and ophthalmopathy. Study-level points and caveats: Onset of ophthalmopathy came a median approximately 6.8 months after the model predicted it.

Hyperthyroidism of Graves' type that showed no ophthalmopathy progression within 18 months was stable. Every diagnosis used clinical symptoms, serum thyroxine and TRAb, thyroid ultrasound and orbital computed tomography. Fresh 10 ml peripheral blood yielded PBMCs. The table lists this clonotype with many counts. Antigen unknown. RNA transcripts served as the template for amplifying TCR beta CDR3 regions. Researchers ran a first-round RT-PCR on the TCR CDR3 using the HTBI primer set. One entry per CDR3 protein results from TCRdb running MiXCR on the multiplex PCR reads. The data show around 97,000 distinct CDR3 sequences, over 45% seen once. V dropped 4 bases and J dropped 0 bases, with 13 bases sitting between them. Germline V CDR1 and CDR2: SNHLY, FYNNEI. The CDR3 extends over 16 amino acids.

V gene TRBV2 combines with J gene TRBJ1-5; D unclear. The source material was blood. The sequence came from a man aged 40-50 years with Graves' hyperthyroidism. The CDR3 loop is CASSGPIPYSNQPQHF. CDR3 DNA: TGTGCCAGCAGTGGACCGATCCCTTATAGCAATCAGCCCCAGCATTTT.